The rows below give T cell receptor beta chains drawn from one sample of a study of OX40 agonist ivuxolimab in advanced cancers. Generated by immunoSEQ multiplex PCR, the TCRdb table keeps only in-frame clones and is missing some. The data show tens of thousands of clones, around 84% seen once. The source material was CD4+ or CD8+ T cells sorted from blood, sampled in a trial of the OX40 agonist ivuxolimab. The receptor source for this set is an adult with an advanced solid tumor such as melanoma, head and neck, liver or kidney cancer. CDR3s include the opening cysteine and the closing phenylalanine or tryptophan. A D gene is named only where the DNA matches it firmly. Clone size is not always given. Where it is, it says once, few, many or a class for expanded clones.

J gene: TRBJ2-1
clone size: .
V gene: TRBV9
D gene: TRBD1
CDR3 DNA: TGTGCCAGCAGCGTAACCAGGACAGGTGGATCGGAGCAGTTCTTC
CDR3 protein: CASSVTRTGGSEQFF

J gene: TRBJ2-7
clone size: .
V gene: TRBV6-6
D gene: .
CDR3 DNA: TGTGCCGTGGGACGGCAGATAGGGTACGAGCAGTACTTC
CDR3 protein: CAVGRQIGYEQYF

J gene: TRBJ1-2
clone size: .
V gene: TRBV19
D gene: TRBD1
CDR3 DNA: TGTGCCAGTAGTATCGACAGGGGGCTCTATGGCTACACCTTC
CDR3 protein: CASSIDRGLYGYTF

J gene: TRBJ1-4
clone size: .
V gene: TRBV18
D gene: .
CDR3 DNA: TGTGCCAGCTCACCAGGAGAAAAACTGTTTTTT
CDR3 protein: CASSPGEKLFF

J gene: TRBJ1-1
clone size: .
V gene: TRBV2
D gene: TRBD1
CDR3 DNA: TGTGCCAGCATTCCCTACAGGGGGCGCATCACTGAAGCTTTCTTT
CDR3 protein: CASIPYRGRITEAFF

J gene: TRBJ2-1
clone size: .
V gene: TRBV18
D gene: .
CDR3 DNA: TGTGCCAGCTCACCTCGGGACCTGCATGGCAATGAGCAGTTCTTC
CDR3 protein: CASSPRDLHGNEQFF

J gene: TRBJ2-3
clone size: .
V gene: TRBV27
D gene: .
CDR3 DNA: TGTGCCAGCAGTGCCTCTAGCACAGATACGCAGTATTTT
CDR3 protein: CASSASSTDTQYF

J gene: TRBJ2-1
clone size: .
V gene: TRBV27
D gene: .
CDR3 DNA: TGTGCCAGCAGTTTGAACACCTACTACAATGAGCAGTTCTTC
CDR3 protein: CASSLNTYYNEQFF

J gene: TRBJ1-2
clone size: once
V gene: TRBV19
D gene: .
CDR3 DNA: TGTGCCAGCAAATTTTTTAGCGACTATGGCTACACCTTC
CDR3 protein: CASKFFSDYGYTF

J gene: TRBJ2-3
clone size: .
V gene: TRBV7-3
D gene: TRBD1
CDR3 DNA: TGTGCCAGCAGCTTAACTGCCGGGACAGGGGGCTTCGGAGATACGCAGTATTTT
CDR3 protein: CASSLTAGTGGFGDTQYF

J gene: TRBJ2-2
clone size: .
V gene: TRBV5-1
D gene: .
CDR3 DNA: TGCGCCAGCAGTGGACCCCAAATCGGCAGGGCCGCCGGGGAGCTGTTTTTT
CDR3 protein: CASSGPQIGRAAGELFF

J gene: TRBJ1-1
clone size: few
V gene: TRBV18
D gene: .
CDR3 DNA: TGTGCCAGCTCACCATCTATGAACACTGAAGCTTTCTTT
CDR3 protein: CASSPSMNTEAFF

J gene: TRBJ2-1
clone size: .
V gene: TRBV9
D gene: .
CDR3 DNA: TGTGCCAGCAGCCCCCATAGCGGTTTAAACAATGAGCAGTTCTTC
CDR3 protein: CASSPHSGLNNEQFF

J gene: TRBJ2-6
clone size: .
V gene: TRBV30
D gene: TRBD1
CDR3 DNA: TGTGCCTGGAGTGGAAGACAGGGATCCCTAAGCTCTGGGGCCAACGTCCTGACTTTC
CDR3 protein: CAWSGRQGSLSSGANVLTF

J gene: TRBJ1-2
clone size: once
V gene: TRBV7-2
D gene: TRBD1
CDR3 DNA: TGTGCCAGCAGCTTATCAACAGGGGTTGGTGGCTACACCTTC
CDR3 protein: CASSLSTGVGGYTF

J gene: TRBJ2-1
clone size: .
V gene: TRBV5-1
D gene: TRBD2
CDR3 DNA: TGCGCCAGCAGCGCGGAAGCGGGAGTAGGTAATGAGCAGTTCTTC
CDR3 protein: CASSAEAGVGNEQFF

J gene: TRBJ2-1
clone size: once
V gene: TRBV6-5
D gene: .
CDR3 DNA: TGTGCCAGCAGTTATCTAGGTGAGCAGTTCTTC
CDR3 protein: CASSYLGEQFF

J gene: TRBJ1-5
clone size: once
V gene: TRBV19
D gene: .
CDR3 DNA: TGTGCCAGTAGTGGCCAGGGCAGAGGGCCCCAGCATTTT
CDR3 protein: CASSGQGRGPQHF

J gene: TRBJ2-2
clone size: few
V gene: TRBV4-1
D gene: .
CDR3 DNA: TGCGCCAGCAGCCAAGCCAACCTGATAGCGGCCGGGGAGCTGTTTTTT
CDR3 protein: CASSQANLIAAGELFF

J gene: TRBJ2-7
clone size: .
V gene: TRBV30
D gene: TRBD2
CDR3 DNA: TGTGCCTGGAGTGTAATTGGACTAGCGGGAGGTTCCCCCGAGCAGTACTTC
CDR3 protein: CAWSVIGLAGGSPEQYF

J gene: TRBJ1-4
clone size: .
V gene: TRBV4-1
D gene: TRBD1
CDR3 DNA: TGCGCCAGCAGCAAGGCCGGGACAGGGGGAGAAAAACTGTTTTTT
CDR3 protein: CASSKAGTGGEKLFF

J gene: TRBJ2-5
clone size: .
V gene: TRBV18
D gene: .
CDR3 DNA: TGTGCCAGCTCACCACCAGGGAGAGACCAAGAGACCCAGTACTTC
CDR3 protein: CASSPPGRDQETQYF

J gene: TRBJ2-5
clone size: .
V gene: TRBV11-3
D gene: .
CDR3 DNA: TGTGCCAGCAGCAATAGGCCCGGGGAGACCCAGTACTTC
CDR3 protein: CASSNRPGETQYF

J gene: TRBJ1-2
clone size: .
V gene: TRBV29-1
D gene: .
CDR3 DNA: TGCAGCGTTGATTCAGGCCCGAGCTATGGCTACACCTTC
CDR3 protein: CSVDSGPSYGYTF

J gene: TRBJ2-1
clone size: once
V gene: TRBV27
D gene: .
CDR3 DNA: TGTGCCAGCAGTTTGGATGACAGTCTATACAATGAGCAGTTCTTC
CDR3 protein: CASSLDDSLYNEQFF

J gene: TRBJ2-7
clone size: .
V gene: TRBV18
D gene: TRBD2
CDR3 DNA: TGTGCCAGCTCACCACCGGGACTAGCGGGGGGTTTTGAGCAGTACTTC
CDR3 protein: CASSPPGLAGGFEQYF

J gene: TRBJ2-3
clone size: once
V gene: TRBV19
D gene: .
CDR3 DNA: TGTGCCAGTACCCTCAGATTGGGGGTAGATACGCAGTATTTT
CDR3 protein: CASTLRLGVDTQYF

J gene: TRBJ2-7
clone size: .
V gene: TRBV2
D gene: .
CDR3 DNA: TGTGCCAGCAGGCGAGAGACCTACGAGCAGTACTTC
CDR3 protein: CASRRETYEQYF

J gene: TRBJ1-5
clone size: .
V gene: TRBV6-5
D gene: .
CDR3 DNA: TGTGCCAGCAGTTACGGGCCGGCCAGGCAGCCCCAGCATTTT
CDR3 protein: CASSYGPARQPQHF

J gene: TRBJ2-7
clone size: .
V gene: TRBV6-5
D gene: .
CDR3 DNA: TGTGCCAGCAGTTCCTCGGGTTCCAGCTCCTACGAGCAGTACTTC
CDR3 protein: CASSSSGSSSYEQYF

J gene: TRBJ2-7
clone size: .
V gene: TRBV6-6
D gene: TRBD2
CDR3 DNA: TGTGCCAGCAGTCTCCTTGGGGCGGGGGGTTACGAGCAGTACTTC
CDR3 protein: CASSLLGAGGYEQYF

J gene: TRBJ1-6
clone size: .
V gene: TRBV5-1
D gene: TRBD1
CDR3 DNA: TGCGCCAGCAGCTTTCGATACCAGGGGGCGGCGGGAAATAATTCACCCCTCCACTTT
CDR3 protein: CASSFRYQGAAGNNSPLHF

J gene: TRBJ2-7
clone size: .
V gene: TRBV7-9
D gene: .
CDR3 DNA: TGTGCCAGCAGCTTAGCGGGGCGATCCTACGAGCAGTACTTC
CDR3 protein: CASSLAGRSYEQYF

J gene: TRBJ2-2
clone size: .
V gene: TRBV13
D gene: .
CDR3 DNA: TGTGCCAGCAGCTACTCCAGGAGGAACACCGGGGAGCTGTTTTTT
CDR3 protein: CASSYSRRNTGELFF

J gene: TRBJ2-5
clone size: .
V gene: TRBV5-1
D gene: .
CDR3 DNA: TGCGCCAGCAGCAGGGGAACTCCGAAAGAGACCCAGTACTTC
CDR3 protein: CASSRGTPKETQYF

J gene: TRBJ1-2
clone size: .
V gene: TRBV10-2
D gene: .
CDR3 DNA: TGCGCCAGCAGTGAGTTTTTGGACAGCTATGGCTACACCTTC
CDR3 protein: CASSEFLDSYGYTF

J gene: TRBJ2-7
clone size: .
V gene: TRBV10-3
D gene: .
CDR3 DNA: TGTGCCATCAGTGAGTCGAGAGGACCTCTCTACGAGCAGTACTTC
CDR3 protein: CAISESRGPLYEQYF

J gene: TRBJ1-3
clone size: .
V gene: TRBV7-9
D gene: TRBD1
CDR3 DNA: TGTGCCAGCAGCTCGACAGGGTCCCGCTCTGGAAACACCATATATTTT
CDR3 protein: CASSSTGSRSGNTIYF

J gene: TRBJ1-1
clone size: .
V gene: TRBV6-4
D gene: .
CDR3 DNA: TGTGCCAGCAGTGTTCAGGAGAACACTGAAGCTTTCTTT
CDR3 protein: CASSVQENTEAFF

J gene: TRBJ2-1
clone size: .
V gene: TRBV6-5
D gene: TRBD1
CDR3 DNA: TGTGCCAGCAGTTCCCGACAGGGAGCCTACAATGAGCAGTTCTTC
CDR3 protein: CASSSRQGAYNEQFF

J gene: TRBJ1-2
clone size: .
V gene: TRBV7-2
D gene: .
CDR3 DNA: TGTGCCAGCAGCTTAGGAGGAACGGCAGGCTACACCTTC
CDR3 protein: CASSLGGTAGYTF